The 9 T cell receptor beta chains below come from one sample, sequenced in a study of shared clonotypes between healthy human individuals. TCRdb keeps only in-frame clones here, not all; method: immunoSEQ multiplex PCR. The sample lists approximately 2.3 million clones, approximately 95% occurring once. The sequencing input was naive CD4+ T cells from PBMCs. The subset is: CD45RA+ positively selected. The receptors here all came from a man between 18 and 35 years old in good health. Some clones in this sample may be carry-over from other donors' samples.

On this clone: The sample contains more than one DNA sequence encoding this CDR3. The rearrangement uses TRBV18 and TRBJ2-1; 11 bases match TRBD2. J lost 4 bases, V lost 1 base, and 3 bases had no gene match. Per germline, CDR1 KGHSH and CDR2 LQKENI. CDR3 size: 16 residues. The CDR3 loop is CASSPRLAGGYNEQFF. The CDR3 coding sequence is TGTGCCAGCTCACCACGGCTAGCGGGAGGATACAATGAGCAGTTCTTC.

The V gene is TRBV28, the J gene TRBJ2-7; 8 bases map to TRBD1. CDR1 and CDR2 (germline): MDHEN, SYDVKM. The CDR3 runs 14 residues. The V and J ends lost 3 bases and 1 base, in that order; junction bases with no gene match: 2. CDR3 DNA: TGTGCCAGCAGTTTTGGGGACAGGTCCTACGAGCAGTACTTC. This encodes CASSFGDRSYEQYF.

The rearrangement joins TRBV14 to TRBJ2-3, with TRBD2 identical over 9 bases. V dropped 5 bases and J dropped 2; count of bases not matched to a gene: 8. The CDR3 has 16 residues. Germline CDR1 is SGHDN and CDR2 is FVKESK. The CDR3 spells CASSWNSGSNTDTQYF. The CDR3, as DNA: TGTGCCAGCAGCTGGAATAGCGGGAGTAACACAGATACGCAGTATTTT. Drawing the rest from reference TRBV14 and TRBJ2-3, the complete variable domain is EAGVTQFPSHSVIEKGQTVTLRCDPISGHDNLYWYRRVMGKEIKFLLHFVKESKQDESGMPNNRFLAERTGGTYSTLKVQPAELEDSGVYFCASSWNSGSNTDTQYFGPGTRLTVL.

This clone was counted once. The V call is TRBV19, the J call TRBJ2-2; 9 bases are a match to TRBD1. Unmatched junction bases numbered 14, after V lost 9 bases and J lost 0 bases. This CDR3 spans 18 amino acids. Germline V CDR1 and CDR2: LNHDA, SQIVND (reference sequence). The CDR3 loop is CASGFFGTGYANTGELFF. The CDR3 DNA reads as TGTGCCAGCGGATTTTTTGGGACAGGGTACGCGAACACCGGGGAGCTGTTTTTT.

A word on this clone: The same CDR3 is also encoded by other DNA sequences in this sample. The J gene is TRBJ2-1, the V gene TRBV6-5; weak D call: TRBD1 (6 bases). Trimming removed 5 bases at V and 1 base at J, with 9 bases between. The CDR3 sequence is 14 residues long. Germline loops: CDR1 MNHEY, CDR2 SVGAGI. The CDR3 nucleotides are TGTGCCAGCAGTCTACAGGGATCCTACAATGAGCAGTTCTTC. Translating gives CASSLQGSYNEQFF.

In regard to this clone: Other DNA sequences in the same sample also yield this CDR3. The V call is TRBV7-9, the J call TRBJ1-5; D unclear. Trimming pared 5 bases from V and 0 bases from J, leaving 5 bases between. Germline V gene lookup returns CDR1 SEHNR and CDR2 FQNEAQ (reference sequence). The CDR3 sequence is 13 residues long. CDR3 sequence: CASSRDSNQPQHF. CDR3 bases: TGTGCCAGCAGCCGGGATAGCAATCAGCCCCAGCATTTT. Based on the CDR3 plus reference TRBV7-9 and TRBJ1-5, the full variable domain is DTGVSQNPRHKITKRGQNVTFRCDPISEHNRLYWYRQTLGQGPEFLTYFQNEAQLEKSRLLSDRFSAERPKGSFSTLEIQRTEQGDSAMYLCASSRDSNQPQHFGDGTRLSIL.

V gene TRBV7-8 combines with J gene TRBJ1-2; D not certain. V lost 5 bases and J 8 bases, leaving 18 bases between the germline ends. CDR1 is SGHVS and CDR2 is FQNEAQ in the germline V gene. The CDR3 consists of 14 residues. The CDR3 region is CASSPRTALRGYTF. The DNA of the CDR3 is TGTGCCAGCAGCCCGCGGACTGCCCTGAGAGGCTACACCTTC.

The chain is built from TRBV27 and TRBJ1-3; D is unclear. V lost 4 bases, J lost 0 bases, and 22 bases lay in between. CDR1 MNHEY and CDR2 SMNVEV come from the germline V gene (reference sequence). The CDR3 runs to 19 residues. DNA for the CDR3: TGTGCCAGCAGTTCTGAATGGGCCCCAAAGGGAGACTCTGGAAACACCATATATTTT. This translates into CASSSEWAPKGDSGNTIYF.

V is TRBV7-9 and J is TRBJ1-1, with TRBD1 identical over 9 bases. This CDR3 comprises 15 residues. Germline CDR1 is SEHNR and CDR2 is FQNEAQ (reference sequence). With V trimmed by 4 bases and J by 1 base, 4 bases remained unmatched. CDR3 in amino acids: CASSWTGAENTEAFF. CDR3 nucleotide sequence: TGTGCCAGCAGCTGGACAGGGGCGGAGAACACTGAAGCTTTCTTT.